The source of this T cell receptor beta chain is a study of cytomegalovirus exposure and HLA in healthy donors. Study as a whole: One earlier analysis, a look at around 180 million T cells, found around 110 million unique TCR beta sequences. The study, taken as a whole, reports: The classifier reportedly diagnosed cytomegalovirus status with high specificity and sensitivity.

About this clone: Its antigen is unknown.

PCR was performed using 60 Vbeta and 13 Jbeta primers. Only in-frame clones appear in the TCRdb table, and some are missing; sequencing was by immunoSEQ multiplex PCR. The sample gives about 89,000 clones, 60% to 65% of which show up once; around 2.5% is in the top ten. Looked up from germline, CDR1 is SGHRS and CDR2 is YFSETQ. With 7 bases clipped from V and 5 bases from J, the junction kept 13 bases outside the gene matches. The CDR3 sequence is 15 residues long. Sequencing used PBMCs. The clonotype comes from a human donor in good health. V gene TRBV5-1 combines with J gene TRBJ2-5; 8 nucleotides agree with TRBD2. The CDR3, as DNA: TGCGCCAGCTGCACAGGGCGGGGGGCCGTGGAGACCCAGTACTTC. As protein: CASCTGRGAVETQYF.